What follows are 28 T cell receptor beta chains derived from one specimen sequenced in a study of blood T cell repertoires in COVID-19 (dated by TCRdb to about 2020). The library was produced with the immunoSEQ multiplex PCR assay. TCRdb obtained this table from immuneACCESS and retained in-frame rearrangements with V and J assigned. These tables miss some clones; where compared with another copy, unresolved V genes account for less than half of the shortfall, and the remainder is unexplained. Across this sample there are roughly 140,000 clones, with about nine tenths seen only once. The biggest ten clones account for approximately 10% of the sample. The material sequenced was peripheral blood. The receptor set was obtained from a man aged 50-60 years with active or convalescent COVID-19.

The genes are TRBV4-3 and TRBJ2-2; 8 nucleotides align to TRBD2. Germline V gene sequence: CDR1 LGHNA, CDR2 YSLEER. The V segment lost 1 base and the J segment 0 bases; nucleotides outside the gene matches: 1. The CDR3 has 16 amino acids. The CDR3 reads CASSQAAGANTGELFF. CDR3 coding DNA: TGCGCCAGCAGCCAAGCAGCGGGAGCGAACACCGGGGAGCTGTTTTTT.

This clone has just one count. This chain connects TRBV27 to TRBJ2-2; D unclear. Germline-derived CDR1 and CDR2 are MNHEY and SMNVEV (reference sequence). Trimming removed 0 bases at V and 6 bases at J, with 11 bases between. The CDR3 sequence is 15 residues long. CDR3 loop: CASSLSGFGSGELFF. The CDR3, as DNA: TGTGCCAGCAGTTTATCGGGTTTCGGGTCCGGGGAGCTGTTTTTT.

The chain uses TRBV18 and TRBJ1-1; no firm D call. Deletions cut 3 bases from V and 7 bases from J, with 18 bases between. Germline CDR1 KGHSH, CDR2 LQKENI. This CDR3 has 15 residues. CDR3 DNA: TGTGCCAGCTCACCGAACCAAGTCACACAGAATGAAGCTTTCTTT. This encodes CASSPNQVTQNEAFF.

The V and J genes are TRBV10-1 and TRBJ1-6; D not resolved. CDR1 is WNHNN, CDR2 SYGVQD, per germline (reference sequence). V lost 0 bases and J 6 bases, leaving 6 bases between the germline ends. The CDR3 has 14 residues. CDR3 amino acids: CASSESRTNSPLHF. DNA of the CDR3: TGCGCCAGCAGTGAGTCCAGAACTAATTCACCCCTCCACTTT.

A note on this clone: At one end the junction does not follow the germline gene, possibly because of a read error. The rearrangement joins TRBV6-1 to TRBJ1-1; the match to TRBD1 covers 7 bases. Germline CDR1 is MNHNS and CDR2 is SASEGT. The CDR3 has 13 amino acids. The DNA for the CDR3 is TGTGCCAGCAGGCGAGACAGGGTGACTGAAACTTTCTTT. This translates into CASRRDRVTETFF.

The genes are TRBV28 and TRBJ2-6, with 7 bases matching TRBD1. Per the germline V gene, CDR1 is MDHEN and CDR2 is SYDVKM. The CDR3 consists of 15 residues. J lost 4 bases, V lost 7 bases, and 7 bases had no gene match. The CDR3 DNA is TGTGCCAGCACTACCGGGACAGCCGGGGCCAACGTCCTGACTTTC. Its protein is CASTTGTAGANVLTF.

V and J are TRBV5-1 and TRBJ1-1; no definite D call. The CDR3 covers 15 residues. The germline V gene encodes CDR1 SGHRS and CDR2 YFSETQ. V was shortened by 4 bases and J by 2 bases, with 15 bases between the two germline ends. The CDR3 DNA reads TGCGCCAGCAGCCCGACCTTCCAGGAAAACACTGAAGCTTTCTTT. Translation gives CASSPTFQENTEAFF.

This clone appeared a single time. The chain recombines TRBV7-9 with TRBJ2-5, with unresolved D. Germline V gene lookup returns CDR1 SEHNR and CDR2 FQNEAQ (reference sequence). The CDR3 is 11 residues long. Trimming removed 6 bases at V and 2 bases at J, with 4 bases between. The CDR3 sequence is CASSYQETQYF. CDR3 DNA sequence: TGTGCCAGCAGTTATCAAGAGACCCAGTACTTC.

This chain connects TRBV4-1 to TRBJ2-5, with 8 bases matching TRBD2. The V gene end was trimmed by 1 base and the J gene end by 4 bases; junction bases not matched to a gene: 11. CDR3 length equals 17 residues. Germline CDR1 is MGHRA and CDR2 is YSYEKL. The CDR3 protein is CASSQVGSGTRRETQYF. As DNA, the CDR3 is TGCGCCAGCAGCCAAGTTGGTAGCGGGACAAGAAGAGAGACCCAGTACTTC.

The rearrangement joins TRBV4-1 to TRBJ1-5; possible D gene TRBD1, 5 bases. CDR3 length: 15 amino acids. Germline lookup yields CDR1 MGHRA and CDR2 YSYEKL. The ends were cut back, 0 bases at V and 4 bases at J, with 10 bases in the middle. The CDR3 nucleotides are TGCGCCAGCAGCCAAGAAGGGGTTGGGAATCAGCCCCAGCATTTT. Its protein product is CASSQEGVGNQPQHF.

In its sample, this clone was seen a few times. The chain has TRBV15 and TRBJ1-4; 7 positions agree with TRBD1. The CDR3 is made up of 15 amino acids. Germline trimming cut 0 bases from V and 8 bases from J; bases unmatched to any gene: 6. From germline, CDR1 is LNHNV and CDR2 YYDKDF (reference sequence). In DNA, the CDR3 is TGTGCCACCAGCAGAGATCGCCAGGGGGGCGAAAAACTGTTTTTT. It is translated as CATSRDRQGGEKLFF.

The CDR3 nucleotides are TGTGCCAGCAGCCAGGGGGCGGGGGATGAAAAACTGTTTTTT. This codes for CASSQGAGDEKLFF. The genes are TRBV28 and TRBJ1-4; TRBD1 matches at 8 bases. V shed 6 bases, J shed 6 bases, and the junction held 6 bases outside the gene matches. CDR1 is MDHEN, CDR2 SYDVKM, per germline. This CDR3 region has 14 residues.

The chain employs TRBV28 and TRBJ2-3; TRBD1 is a possible D gene (6 bases). Germline CDR1 and CDR2: MDHEN and SYDVKM. This CDR3 spans 17 amino acids. V was shortened by 3 bases and J by 4 bases, with 20 bases between the two germline ends. The CDR3 is CASSFHKQGPFADTQYF. DNA for the CDR3: TGTGCCAGCAGTTTCCACAAACAGGGCCCTTTCGCAGATACGCAGTATTTT. The whole variable domain, filled in from reference TRBV28 and TRBJ2-3, reads DVKVTQSSRYLVKRTGEKVFLECVQDMDHENMFWYRQDPGLGLRLIYFSYDVKMKEKGDIPEGYSVSREKKERFSLILESASTNQTSMYLCASSFHKQGPFADTQYFGPGTRLTVL.

The CDR3 sequence is CASSPRVSLGTDTQYF. The CDR3 nucleotides are TGTGCCAGCAGCCCGAGAGTCTCTCTAGGCACAGATACGCAGTATTTT. The chain uses TRBV5-4 and TRBJ2-3; the D is unclear. The CDR3 has 16 amino acids. From germline, CDR1 is SGHNT and CDR2 YYREEE (reference sequence). Deletions cut 4 bases from V and 1 base from J, with 16 bases between.

The chain employs TRBV5-6 and TRBJ2-1; perhaps TRBD2 as D (6 bases). The germline V gene has CDR1 SGHDT and CDR2 YYEEEE. This CDR3 comprises 15 residues. Deletions cut 4 bases from V and 5 bases from J, with 16 bases between. CDR3: CASSPPGGLHNEQFF. For the CDR3, the DNA is TGTGCCAGCAGCCCCCCAGGAGGGCTGCACAATGAGCAGTTCTTC.

The rearrangement uses TRBV2 and TRBJ2-5, with a weak D call TRBD2 (6 bases). The CDR3 covers 13 residues. Germline V gene data show CDR1 as SNHLY and CDR2 as FYNNEI. V was cut by 1 base and J by 7 bases, with 10 bases left in between. CDR3 sequence: CASSEGPGGTQYF. The CDR3 region has the DNA TGTGCCAGCAGTGAAGGGCCCGGGGGGACCCAGTACTTC.

The gene calls are TRBV19 and TRBJ1-5; 8 bases align to TRBD1. The CDR3 is made up of 15 amino acids. V was clipped by 6 bases and J by 8 bases; unmatched bases: 12. From germline, CDR1 is LNHDA and CDR2 SQIVND (reference sequence). The CDR3 is CASRGRQGTGEPQHF. The CDR3, as DNA: TGTGCCAGTAGGGGGAGACAGGGGACCGGGGAGCCCCAGCATTTT.

The chain is built from TRBV9 and TRBJ2-7, with 9 bases identical to TRBD1. Looked up from germline, CDR1 is SGDLS and CDR2 is YYNGEE. V dropped 4 bases and J dropped 5; count of bases not matched to a gene: 7. The length of the CDR3 is 14 residues. The CDR3 loop is CASSLSGTGNEQYF. CDR3 bases: TGTGCCAGCAGCCTTTCCGGGACAGGGAACGAGCAGTACTTC.

The chain joins TRBV29-1 to TRBJ2-5; possible D gene TRBD1, 6 bases. V was clipped by 1 base and J by 6 bases, with 9 bases between them. The length of the CDR3 is 12 residues. Looked up from germline, CDR1 is SQVTM and CDR2 is ANQGSEA. CDR3 in DNA: TGCAGCGTTGAAGCCCAGGGGCAGACCCAGTACTTC. It translates to CSVEAQGQTQYF.

This chain joins TRBV5-6 and TRBJ1-4, with D possibly TRBD1 on 5 matching bases. The germline V gene has CDR1 SGHDT and CDR2 YYEEEE. CDR3 length: 14 residues. With 4 bases removed from V and 7 bases from J, the gap between germline ends came to 14 bases. CDR3 in DNA: TGTGCCAGCAGCGCAGGGTTGCGCCTTGAAAAACTGTTTTTT. It specifies CASSAGLRLEKLFF.

The chain carries TRBV5-1 and TRBJ2-7; D is perhaps TRBD2 (5 bases). Germline V gene lookup returns CDR1 SGHRS and CDR2 YFSETQ. With 5 bases removed from V and 6 bases from J, the gap between germline ends came to 18 bases. This CDR3 spans 14 amino acids. The CDR3 loop reads CASSTRGGPSEQYF. CDR3 bases: TGCGCCAGCAGTACCCGGGGTGGTCCGTCCGAGCAGTACTTC.

The chain's CDR3 is CASSSVTRIAGPQETQYF. The CDR3 DNA follows: TGTGCCAGCAGCTCCGTGACTCGGATAGCGGGACCTCAAGAGACCCAGTACTTC. J is TRBJ2-5 and V is TRBV5-4, with TRBD2 matching 8 bases. Germline V gene sequence: CDR1 SGHNT, CDR2 YYREEE (reference sequence). V lost 3 bases to trimming and J lost 2 bases; unmatched junction nucleotides: 15. The CDR3 runs 18 residues.

This rearrangement joins TRBV4-3 to TRBJ1-1, with D unclear. Trimming removed 0 bases from V and 5 bases from J, with 13 bases in between. The CDR3 sequence is 15 residues long. Germline CDR1 is LGHNA and CDR2 is YSLEER. For the CDR3, the DNA is TGCGCCAGCAGCCAAGAGTCAGGTGTAGGAACTGAAGCTTTCTTT. Translation: CASSQESGVGTEAFF.

This chain uses TRBV3-1 (or the pseudogene TRBV3-2) with TRBJ1-3; perhaps TRBD1 as D (5 bases). Trimming took 5 bases from V and 0 from J, leaving 20 bases between them. This CDR3 spans 18 amino acids. Germline V gene data show CDR1 as LGHDT and CDR2 as YNNKEL (reference sequence). CDR3 sequence (DNA): TGTGCCAGCAGCTCCTATGGCGCCAGGGCGAGCTCTGGAAACACCATATATTTT. Translated: CASSSYGARASSGNTIYF.

The gene calls are TRBV14 and TRBJ2-3; 8 bases agree with TRBD2. The trim removed 4 bases at V and 4 bases at J, leaving 1 base unmatched. This CDR3 has 13 amino acids. CDR1 is SGHDN and CDR2 is FVKESK in the germline V gene. Written as DNA, the CDR3 is TGTGCCAGCAGCCTCGGGGGGGCAGATACGCAGTATTTT. Translation: CASSLGGADTQYF.

The J gene is TRBJ1-3, the V gene TRBV7-8, with D possibly TRBD1 on 6 matching bases. V was cut by 0 bases and J by 0 bases, with 6 bases left in between. This CDR3 is 15 amino acids long. Germline V CDR1 and CDR2: SGHVS, FQNEAQ. For the CDR3, the DNA is TGTGCCAGCAGCTTAGCAGGGGGCTCTGGAAACACCATATATTTT. Its protein product is CASSLAGGSGNTIYF.

The chain recombines TRBV18 with TRBJ1-4; 7 bases line up with TRBD1. With V trimmed by 4 bases and J by 8 bases, 7 bases remained unmatched. The CDR3 covers 14 residues. Germline V gene lookup returns CDR1 KGHSH and CDR2 LQKENI. In DNA form, the CDR3 reads TGTGCCAGCTCACTTTACGGGACAGACGAAAAACTGTTTTTT. Translated: CASSLYGTDEKLFF.

The V call is TRBV5-1, the J call TRBJ2-1; 10 bases match TRBD1. Germline CDR1 and CDR2: SGHRS and YFSETQ. V lost 7 bases and J lost 8; bases outside the gene matches: 9. The CDR3 loop spans 14 amino acids. CDR3 sequence reads: CASGDRGVYYEQFF. The CDR3 nucleotides are TGCGCCAGCGGGGACAGGGGTGTTTACTATGAGCAGTTCTTC. Full variable domain (missing parts from reference TRBV5-1 and TRBJ2-1): KAGVTQTPRYLIKTRGQQVTLSCSPISGHRSVSWYQQTPGQGLQFLFEYFSETQRNKGNFPGRFSGRQFSNSRSEMNVSTLELGDSALYLCASGDRGVYYEQFFGPGTRLTVL.